What follows are 17 T cell receptor beta chains derived from one specimen sequenced in a study of T-cell memory formation after mild COVID-19. TCRdb used MiXCR to reprocess the 5' RACE reads, holding one entry per CDR3 protein. This sample has 350,000 to 500,000 distinct CDR3 sequences; roughly 18% occur once, and the top ten carry roughly 21%. The sample was PBMCs or a T cell subset sorted from them (not recorded which). The receptors stem from a man between 18 and 29 years old who had mild COVID-19 (a few samples of this study predate the infection). Cell type and time point are not known.

This clonotype has more than one count but fewer than ten. V is TRBV11-2 and J is TRBJ2-2; perhaps TRBD2 as D (5 bases). This CDR3 is built from 13 residues. The germline V gene encodes CDR1 SGHAT and CDR2 FQNNGV. Trimming removed 6 bases from V and 6 bases from J, with 11 bases in between. The CDR3 spells CASRLLVPGELFF. The DNA for the CDR3 is TGTGCCAGCAGATTACTAGTCCCCGGGGAGCTGTTTTTT.

This clonotype was counted between two and nine times. This rearrangement joins TRBV11-2 to TRBJ2-1; D gene uncertain. Germline CDR1 reads SGHAT; CDR2 reads FQNNGV. Trimming took 5 bases from V and 5 from J, leaving 10 bases between them. The CDR3 sequence is 13 residues long. The CDR3 is CASSIGRNNEQFF. Here the CDR3 DNA reads TGTGCCAGCAGCATAGGACGGAACAATGAGCAGTTCTTC.

The chain is built from TRBV6-2 or TRBV6-3 and TRBJ2-7; D ambiguous. CDR3 length equals 16 residues. Germline-derived CDR1 and CDR2 are MNHEY and SVGEGT. Trimming took off 6 bases at V and 1 base at J, with 19 bases between the two ends. The CDR3 DNA reads TGTGCCAGCAGGGATTCCGCAGGTCCCTTGTCCTACGAGCAGTACGTC. Its protein is CASRDSAGPLSYEQYV.

The chain carries TRBV5-5 and TRBJ2-4; D uncertain. Germline V gene lookup returns CDR1 SGHKS and CDR2 YYEKEE (reference sequence). The CDR3 runs 16 residues. V lost 4 bases and J lost 6, with 20 bases in between. The CDR3 DNA sequence: TGTGCCAGCAGCCCGGTTAGACTCACCTTGGGAAACATTCAGTACTTC. This gives the protein CASSPVRLTLGNIQYF.

This clonotype has just a few counts. The genes are TRBV5-1 and TRBJ1-1; no clear D gene. V was cut by 6 bases and J by 2 bases, with 17 bases left in between. The CDR3 totals 15 residues. CDR1 and CDR2 from the germline V gene are SGHRS and YFSETQ. The CDR3 nucleotides are TGCGCCAGCACCTCCCTAGTCGGGGTTAACACTGAAGCTTTCTTT. Protein sequence: CASTSLVGVNTEAFF.

The chain couples TRBV12-3 or TRBV12-4 to TRBJ2-1; D is possibly TRBD2 (5 bases). This CDR3 has 11 amino acids. Between the trimmed V and J ends, which lost 11 bases and 8 bases, there was a span of 13 bases. CDR3 amino acids: CASTRRDEQFF. The CDR3 bases are TGTGCCTCAACAAGGCGGGATGAGCAGTTCTTC.

This chain links TRBV7-2 with TRBJ2-3; perhaps D is TRBD1 or TRBD2 (6 bases each). Per the germline V gene, CDR1 is SGHTA and CDR2 is FQGNSA. This CDR3 region has 12 residues. V was shortened by 6 bases and J by 9 bases, with 13 bases between the two germline ends. The CDR3 nucleotides are TGTGCCAGCAGGGCGACCGGGGGCACGCAGTATTTT. Its translation is CASRATGGTQYF. The full variable domain, rest sourced from reference TRBV7-2 and TRBJ2-3, is GAGVSQSPSNKVTEKGKDVELRCDPISGHTALYWYRQSLGQGLEFLIYFQGNSAPDKSGLPSDRFSAERTGGSVSTLTIQRTQQEDSAVYLCASRATGGTQYFGPGTRLTVL.

In this sample, this clonotype turned up a few times. The chain joins TRBV5-6 to TRBJ2-7; the D gene is possibly TRBD1 (6 bases). Deletions cut 2 bases from V and 1 base from J, with 10 bases between. Per germline, CDR1 SGHDT and CDR2 YYEEEE. The CDR3 runs to 14 residues. CDR3 residues: CASSFDRISYEQYF. The DNA for the CDR3 is TGTGCCAGCAGCTTCGACAGGATTTCCTACGAGCAGTACTTC.

The chain employs TRBV6-1 and TRBJ2-7; a possible D gene is TRBD1 (6 bases). Trimming stripped 4 bases from V and 0 bases from J, with 13 bases between. The germline V gene encodes CDR1 MNHNS and CDR2 SASEGT. The CDR3 has 15 amino acids. CDR3 residues: CASSARGRSSYEQYF. The CDR3 coding sequence is TGTGCCAGCAGTGCCAGGGGTAGGAGCTCCTACGAGCAGTACTTC.

This clonotype was counted many times. Compared with germline, one end of the junction differs, possibly owing to a read error. The DNA for the CDR3 is TGTGCCAGCAGCGAACAGGGGAACACTGAAGCTTTCTTT. It is translated as CASSEQGNTEAFF. The gene calls are TRBV5-1 and TRBJ1-1; TRBD1 might be the D (6 bases). This CDR3 spans 13 amino acids. Germline CDR1 is SGHRS and CDR2 is YFSETQ.

The chain is built from TRBV6-1 and TRBJ2-7; D is uncertain. V was shortened by 7 bases and J by 0 bases, with 10 bases between the two germline ends. Germline CDR1 reads MNHNS; CDR2 reads SASEGT. CDR3 length: 13 residues. CDR3 protein: CASNGFPSYEQYV. The CDR3 nucleotides are TGTGCCAGCAATGGCTTCCCCTCCTACGAGCAGTACGTC.

This clonotype was seen only a few times. The chain recombines TRBV5-1 with TRBJ2-7, with TRBD1 matching over 11 bases. The germline gives CDR1 SGHRS, CDR2 YFSETQ. V was pared by 4 bases and J by 4 bases, with 7 bases of the junction left unmatched. This CDR3 has 15 residues. This chain's CDR3 is CASSPPGQGAYEQYF. The CDR3 coding sequence is TGCGCCAGCAGCCCCCCCGGACAGGGGGCGTACGAGCAGTACTTC.

This clonotype turned up a few times. The chain joins TRBV20-1 to TRBJ2-3, with D hard to call. This CDR3 comprises 10 residues. Germline assignment: CDR1 DFQATT and CDR2 SNEGSKA (reference sequence). V was clipped by 3 bases and J by 6 bases, with 4 bases between them. The CDR3 region is CSARTDTQYF. CDR3 sequence (DNA): TGCAGTGCTAGGACGGATACGCAGTATTTT.

This chain uses TRBV6-5 with TRBJ2-7; a weak D match, TRBD2 (6 bases). V was cut by 7 bases and J by 2 bases, with 15 bases left in between. There are 14 residues in the CDR3. Germline loops: CDR1 MNHEY, CDR2 SVGAGI. The CDR3, as DNA: TGTGCCAGCATTGACTCGGGGGATCCCTACGAGCAGTACGTC. It translates to CASIDSGDPYEQYV.

The chain is built from TRBV2 and TRBJ2-3, with 8 bases that match TRBD2. The ends lost 6 bases at V and 4 bases at J; junction bases unmatched: 6. CDR1 SNHLY and CDR2 FYNNEI come from the germline V gene. The length of the CDR3 is 14 residues. DNA of the CDR3: TGTGCCAGCAGGCCGGGGGGGGCCGCAGATACGCAGTATTTT. Translating it yields CASRPGGAADTQYF.

This clonotype was counted once. The rearrangement links TRBV7-3 to TRBJ2-1; D may correspond to TRBD1 or TRBD2 (5 bases each). V gave up 1 base and J gave up 5 bases, with 21 bases separating them. The CDR3 runs 18 residues. CDR1 is SGHTA, CDR2 FQGTGA, per germline. The CDR3 sequence: CASSLSGSREGRDNEQFF. CDR3 nucleotides: TGTGCCAGCAGCTTAAGCGGGTCGCGTGAGGGACGCGACAATGAGCAGTTCTTC.

This clonotype was recorded a few times. This chain connects TRBV18 to TRBJ2-7, with TRBD2 identical over 7 bases. Germline V gene sequence: CDR1 KGHSH, CDR2 LQKENI. CDR3 length: 13 amino acids. V dropped 4 bases and J dropped 5; count of bases not matched to a gene: 5. The CDR3 DNA reads as TGTGCCAGCTCACGGGAGGGTCCCCACGAGCAGTACGTC. Its translation is CASSREGPHEQYV.